This note documents a single TCR beta chain sequence. The antigen is undetermined. The CDR3 length is 15 residues. The junction had 5 bases not matched to a gene; V was cut back by 2 bases and J by 3 bases. Germline CDR1 and CDR2: SGHTA and FQGNSA. This entry comes from a study of graft-versus-host responses after intestinal transplantation. Overall study context: Anti-thymocyte globulin induction preceded approximately three years of tacrolimus and steroid maintenance in all recipients.

Here immunoSEQ multiplex PCR was the method, and the copy in TCRdb shows in-frame clones only, minus some. The sample has about 120,000 clones, around nine tenths seen once. Study-wide results and caveats: The marrow of recipients harbored GvH clones, and ileum or blood showed some of them first.

The source is a human donor who was the organ donor for an intestinal transplant. Sample: unstimulated CD4+ T cells sorted from spleen or lymph node cells, taken before transplant. The genes are TRBV7-2 and TRBJ2-7, with 9 bases that match TRBD1. CDR3 nucleotides: TGTGCCAGCAGCTTACTCGGGACAGGGATCTACGAGCAGTACTTC. Protein product: CASSLLGTGIYEQYF.